These 5 T cell receptor beta chains originate from one sample sequenced in a study of blood T cell repertoires in COVID-19. Sequencing was performed with immunoSEQ multiplex PCR; in TCRdb, only in-frame clones are kept and a portion is missing. The sample yields 150,000 to 200,000 clones, around four fifths seen once. Sequenced: peripheral blood. Receptor source: an older man with active or convalescent COVID-19.

The rearrangement links TRBV9 to TRBJ2-1; 12 nucleotides line up with TRBD1. Trimming took 2 bases from V and 5 from J; bases not matched to a gene: 2. The germline V gene encodes CDR1 SGDLS and CDR2 YYNGEE. CDR3 length: 15 amino acids. The CDR3 protein is CASSVRDRGHNEQFF. The CDR3 nucleotides are TGTGCCAGCAGCGTCCGGGACAGGGGGCACAATGAGCAGTTCTTC.

The chain joins TRBV13 to TRBJ1-1; D gene uncertain. The CDR3 has 15 residues. The V end was cut by 0 bases, the J end by 1 base, with 9 bases between. Germline V CDR1 and CDR2: PRHDT, FYEKMQ (reference sequence). The CDR3 spells CASSLGLSPNTEAFF. DNA for the CDR3: TGTGCCAGCAGCTTAGGCCTCAGTCCGAACACTGAAGCTTTCTTT. Using reference TRBV13 and TRBJ1-1 for the parts outside the CDR3, the full variable domain is AAGVIQSPRHLIKEKRETATLKCYPIPRHDTVYWYQQGPGQDPQFLISFYEKMQSDKGSIPDRFSAQQFSDYHSELNMSSLELGDSALYFCASSLGLSPNTEAFFGQGTRLTVV.

The rearrangement links TRBV21-1 to TRBJ2-7; TRBD1, the table's D call, was not compared with the DNA. TRBV21-1 is recorded as a pseudogene. This CDR3 comprises 15 residues. The CDR3 loop reads CASSNLKTGPYEQYF. The CDR3 DNA reads as TGTGCCAGCAGCAATCTCAAGACAGGGCCTTACGAGCAGTACTTC.

Note on this clone: Its ends do not fully match the called genes, so a read error is possible. V gene TRBV7-7 combines with J gene TRBJ1-1; 8 bases are shared with TRBD1. Germline-derived CDR1 and CDR2 are SSHAT and FNYEAQ (reference sequence). This CDR3 has 13 amino acids. The CDR3 sequence: CASSLDRDTEAFF. In nucleotides, the CDR3 is TGTGCTAGCAGTTTGGACAGGGACACTGAAGCTTTCTTT.

V usage is TRBV5-5 and J usage is TRBJ1-4; 9 nucleotides line up with TRBD1. CDR3 length: 17 residues. The germline V gene has CDR1 SGHKS and CDR2 YYEKEE (reference sequence). V lost 4 bases and J lost 8; bases outside the gene matches: 15. CDR3 loop: CASSPKGNRQGGEKLFF. The CDR3 DNA sequence: TGTGCCAGCAGCCCGAAAGGAAATCGACAGGGGGGAGAAAAACTGTTTTTT.